These 23 T cell receptor beta chains originate from one sample sequenced in a study of T cells expressing NK-cell markers. For each CDR3 protein, TCRdb gives one entry from its re-call of the 5' RACE reads, without DNA. The repertoire table contains 150,000 to 170,000 distinct CDR3 sequences. The sample consisted of blood T cells: a sorted CD56 or NKG2C T cell subset, CD4+ or CD8+ T cells, or bulk PBMC T cells (not recorded which). The receptors shown here come from a woman in her forties or fifties in good health.

This sequence joins TRBV11-2 and TRBJ2-7. Germline V gene sequence: CDR1 SGHAT, CDR2 FQNNGV. CDR3 length: 17 residues. The CDR3: CASSSPGSGGRAHEQYF.

This sequence joins TRBV27 and TRBJ2-3. The V gene's germline CDR1 is MNHEY and CDR2 SMNVEV (reference sequence). The CDR3 loop spans 14 amino acids. The CDR3 here is CASSEQTLTDTQYF.

The rearrangement uses TRBV15 and TRBJ2-3; TCRdb gives TRBD2 as the D gene, but with no DNA this cannot be confirmed. This CDR3 is built from 15 residues. Germline V CDR1 and CDR2: LNHNV, YYDKDF (reference sequence). Here the CDR3 reads CATSMREQDTDTQYF.

The gene calls are TRBV19 and TRBJ2-7; TCRdb calls TRBD2, which cannot be checked without DNA. In germline, CDR1 is LNHDA, CDR2 SQIVND (reference sequence). The CDR3 runs to 13 residues. The chain's CDR3 is CATTGTNTYEQYF.

This CDR3 is CASSLANGAKYNEQFF. This chain uses TRBV11-3 with TRBJ2-1; lacking DNA, the TRBD1 call made by TCRdb goes unchecked. CDR1 and CDR2 (germline): SGHNT, YENEEA. The CDR3 length is 16 residues.

The V call is TRBV10-3, the J call TRBJ2-4; the D call from TCRdb, TRBD2, cannot be confirmed without DNA. The CDR3 runs to 17 residues. Germline assignment: CDR1 ENHRY and CDR2 SYGVKD. CDR3 loop: CAISVWDSKLAKNIQYF.

CDR3 loop: CASGFSPGNSPDTQYF. J is TRBJ2-3 and V is TRBV12-5; TCRdb gives TRBD1 as the D gene, but with no DNA this cannot be confirmed. CDR3 length: 16 amino acids. Per germline, CDR1 LGHNT and CDR2 FRNRAP.

The chain uses TRBV7-6 and TRBJ2-4. The CDR3 consists of 15 residues. CDR1 is SGHVS, CDR2 FNYEAQ, per germline. CDR3 amino acids: CASSLYGEAKNIQYF. Looking up the rest from reference TRBV7-6 and TRBJ2-4 gives the full variable domain: GAGVSQSPRYKVTKRGQDVALRCDPISGHVSLYWYRQALGQGPEFLTYFNYEAQQDKSGLPNDRFSAERPEGSISTLTIQRTEQRDSAMYRCASSLYGEAKNIQYFGAGTRLSVL.

This chain's CDR3 is CASSPWTGATYEQYF. V and J are TRBV11-3 and TRBJ2-7. The CDR3 is 15 amino acids. The V gene's germline CDR1 is SGHNT and CDR2 YENEEA.

The genes are TRBV12-5 and TRBJ2-2; with no DNA, the TCRdb D assignment of TRBD1 cannot be verified. The CDR3 has 19 amino acids. Germline V gene lookup returns CDR1 LGHNT and CDR2 FRNRAP. CDR3 sequence reads: CASGLLDRGTLSVTGELFF.

V gene TRBV29-1 combines with J gene TRBJ2-7; checking the TCRdb D call of TRBD1 is not possible without DNA. CDR3 length equals 13 residues. The germline CDR1 and CDR2 sequences are SQVTM and ANQGSEA. The chain's CDR3 is CSVTGGASYEQYF.

The rearrangement joins TRBV7-9 to TRBJ2-3; as DNA is missing, the TRBD2 call by TCRdb cannot be tested. Germline CDR1 is SEHNR and CDR2 is FQNEAQ (reference sequence). The CDR3 loop spans 11 amino acids. The CDR3 spells CASSPGTPQYF.

The chain recombines TRBV5-6 with TRBJ1-1. CDR1 and CDR2 from the germline V gene are SGHDT and YYEEEE. The CDR3 contains 13 residues. CDR3: CASEQKMNTEAFF.

The genes are TRBV12-3 or TRBV12-4 and TRBJ1-5; TCRdb gives TRBD1 as the D gene, but with no DNA this cannot be confirmed. CDR3 length: 14 residues. CDR3 amino acids: CASSTGGPTQPQHF.

The chain is built from TRBV3-1 and TRBJ2-7. Germline lookup yields CDR1 LGHDT and CDR2 YNNKEL (reference sequence). The CDR3 contains 14 residues. CDR3 protein: CASSQAAGPYEQYF.

The chain employs TRBV6-1 and TRBJ2-7. Per the germline V gene, CDR1 is MNHNS and CDR2 is SASEGT. The CDR3 is made up of 13 amino acids. CDR3 loop: CASSIHAWMEQYF.

The chain has TRBV11-2 and TRBJ1-3. This CDR3 has 18 amino acids. Germline assignment: CDR1 SGHAT and CDR2 FQNNGV. This chain's CDR3 is CASSLGYKSLSSGNTIYF.

CDR3 amino acids: CASSQEPPVSNYGYTF. V is TRBV3-1 and J is TRBJ1-2; checking the TCRdb D call of TRBD1 is not possible without DNA. CDR1 is LGHDT and CDR2 is YNNKEL in the germline V gene (reference sequence). The CDR3 loop spans 16 amino acids.

The chain has TRBV4-1 and TRBJ2-1; without DNA, the TCRdb call of TRBD1 cannot be checked. The CDR3 extends over 13 amino acids. CDR1 MGHRA and CDR2 YSYEKL come from the germline V gene. CDR3: CASSPQGAHEQFF.

CDR3 region: CASSSRMGGNTGELFF. The genes are TRBV7-9 and TRBJ2-2. The CDR3 is made up of 16 amino acids. In germline, CDR1 is SEHNR, CDR2 FQNEAQ (reference sequence).

This chain connects TRBV2 to TRBJ2-7; the TCRdb call, TRBD1, lacks DNA for checking. CDR3 length: 12 residues. Germline V gene lookup returns CDR1 SNHLY and CDR2 FYNNEI. The CDR3 is CASDATGGLQYF.

V is TRBV19 and J is TRBJ2-1; the TCRdb call, TRBD1, lacks DNA for checking. The CDR3 covers 15 residues. Germline assignment: CDR1 LNHDA and CDR2 SQIVND (reference sequence). The CDR3 sequence: CASRDRDGSYNEQFF.

V gene TRBV25-1 combines with J gene TRBJ1-5. The CDR3 has 14 residues. Germline V gene data show CDR1 as MGHDK and CDR2 as SYGVNS. The CDR3 spells CASSDLVGDQPQHF.